This T cell receptor (beta chain) was found in a study of cytomegalovirus exposure and HLA in healthy donors. As for the study in general: Across a few hundred genotyped donors, over 70% landed in the Caucasian-associated ancestry cluster. Study observations and caveats: One later analysis reportedly identified an Asian-associated ancestry cluster that showed fewer N-insertions than the approximately 710-donor mean. In a later analysis, DRB1 alleles had the most associated TCRs; HLA-C alleles the fewest.

Primers for the PCR totalled 60 Vbeta and 13 Jbeta. Produced via immunoSEQ multiplex PCR; TCRdb's table is partial and in-frame only. The top ten hold about 1.6% of the sample, which has over 150,000 clones, roughly 80% seen once. CDR1 is LNHDA, CDR2 SQIVND, per germline (reference sequence). The CDR3 runs to 12 residues. V gave up 7 bases and J gave up 3 bases; unmatched junction bases: 3. Comments on this clone: The target antigen is unknown.

The V gene is TRBV19, the J gene TRBJ2-7; 7 bases align to TRBD1. The TCR originated in a woman aged 18-30 years in good health and CMV-seronegative. Sequenced sample: PBMCs. CDR3 sequence (DNA): TGTGCCAGTACGGGACAGAACTACGAGCAGTACTTC. Its translation is CASTGQNYEQYF.